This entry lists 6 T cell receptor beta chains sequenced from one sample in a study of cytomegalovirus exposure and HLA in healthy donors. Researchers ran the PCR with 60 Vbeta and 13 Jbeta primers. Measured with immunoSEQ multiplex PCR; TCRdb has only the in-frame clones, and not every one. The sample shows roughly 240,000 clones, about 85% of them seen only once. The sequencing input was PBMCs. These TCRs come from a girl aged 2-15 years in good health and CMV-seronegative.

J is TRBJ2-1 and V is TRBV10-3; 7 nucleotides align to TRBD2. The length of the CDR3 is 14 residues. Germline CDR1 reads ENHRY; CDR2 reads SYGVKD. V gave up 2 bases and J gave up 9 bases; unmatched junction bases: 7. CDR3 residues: CAISEVAGVVEQFF. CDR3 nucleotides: TGTGCCATCAGTGAGGTGGCGGGAGTAGTTGAGCAGTTCTTC.

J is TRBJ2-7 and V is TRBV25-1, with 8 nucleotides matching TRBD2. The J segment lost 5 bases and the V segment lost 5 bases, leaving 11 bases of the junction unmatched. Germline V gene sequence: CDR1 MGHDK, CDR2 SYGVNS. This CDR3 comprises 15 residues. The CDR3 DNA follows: TGTGCCAGCAGTCTTGGCAGCGGGAGTATCAACGAGCAGTACTTC. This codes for CASSLGSGSINEQYF.

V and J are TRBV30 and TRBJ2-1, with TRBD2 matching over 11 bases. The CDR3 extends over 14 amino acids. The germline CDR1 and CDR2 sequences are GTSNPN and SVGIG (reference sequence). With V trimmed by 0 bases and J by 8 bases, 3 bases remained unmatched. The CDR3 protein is CAWSVLAGGDEQFF. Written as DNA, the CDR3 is TGTGCCTGGAGTGTTCTAGCGGGAGGAGATGAGCAGTTCTTC.

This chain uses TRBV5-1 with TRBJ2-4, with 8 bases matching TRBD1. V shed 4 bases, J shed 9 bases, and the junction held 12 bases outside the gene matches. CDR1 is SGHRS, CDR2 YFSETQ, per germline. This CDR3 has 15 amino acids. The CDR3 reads CASSPARGQIGIQYF. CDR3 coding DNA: TGCGCCAGCAGCCCGGCCAGGGGGCAGATAGGCATTCAGTACTTC.

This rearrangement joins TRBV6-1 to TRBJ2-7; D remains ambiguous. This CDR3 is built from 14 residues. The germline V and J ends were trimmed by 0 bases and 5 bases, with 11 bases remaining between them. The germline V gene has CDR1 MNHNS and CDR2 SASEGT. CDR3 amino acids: CASSEALWADEQYF. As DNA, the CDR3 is TGTGCCAGCAGTGAAGCGCTTTGGGCCGACGAGCAGTACTTC.

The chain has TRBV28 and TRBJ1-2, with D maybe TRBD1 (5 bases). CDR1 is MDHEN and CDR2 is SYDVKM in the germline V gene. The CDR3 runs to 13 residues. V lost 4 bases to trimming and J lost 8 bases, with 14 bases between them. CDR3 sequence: CASSYQGLGGYTF. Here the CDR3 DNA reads TGTGCCAGCAGTTATCAGGGTTTGGGCGGCTACACCTTC.